This T cell receptor (beta chain) was identified in a study of blood T cell repertoires in COVID-19. Assay used: immunoSEQ multiplex PCR; TCRdb lists only in-frame clones, some missing. The sample contains roughly 200,000 clones, about 83% of which appear only once. The ends lost 2 bases at V and 6 bases at J; junction bases unmatched: 6. This CDR3 is built from 14 residues. Germline lookup yields CDR1 SNHLY and CDR2 FYNNEI. The sequenced material came from peripheral blood. The V gene is TRBV2, the J gene TRBJ2-5; 7 bases align to TRBD2. This clonotype was sampled from a person aged 65 to 85 with COVID-19, enrolled during active disease. CDR3 in DNA: TGTGCCAGCAGTGAAATGGCGGGGGAAAAGACCCAGTACTTC. Its translation: CASSEMAGEKTQYF.